A single sample gave rise to the 13 T cell receptor beta chains below, sequenced in a study of cytomegalovirus exposure and HLA in healthy donors. PCR involved 60 Vbeta and 13 Jbeta primers. Using immunoSEQ multiplex PCR, the repertoire was profiled, and TCRdb retains in-frame clones only, with some absent. The top ten clones hold around 3% of a sample with some 150,000 clones, roughly 82% of them seen once. Specimen: PBMCs. All receptors derive from a man between 18 and 35 years old in good health and CMV-seropositive.

This clone was picked up one time. The chain employs TRBV5-1 and TRBJ2-3, with TRBD2 as a possible D gene (7 bases). This CDR3 is 14 amino acids long. Germline-derived CDR1 and CDR2 are SGHRS and YFSETQ. V lost 5 bases to trimming and J lost 1 base, with 11 bases between them. The CDR3 sequence: CASRFGGRTDTQYF. CDR3 DNA: TGCGCCAGCAGGTTCGGGGGGCGCACAGATACGCAGTATTTT.

The chain couples TRBV6-1 to TRBJ2-3, with 12 bases that match TRBD2. CDR1 and CDR2 (germline): MNHNS, SASEGT. The CDR3 has 15 residues. V trimming: 7 bases; J trimming: 4 bases; junction bases outside the gene matches: 6. As DNA, the CDR3 is TGTGCCAGCATTCCGCTAGCGGGAGGGGCAGATACGCAGTATTTT. This encodes CASIPLAGGADTQYF.

The V and J genes are TRBV4-2 and TRBJ1-3; D remains unclear. V shed 3 bases and J shed 0 bases, with 9 bases lying between them. Germline loops: CDR1 LGHNA, CDR2 YNFKEQ. The CDR3 contains 15 residues. CDR3 protein: CASSHQISSGNTIYF. The CDR3 DNA sequence: TGTGCCAGCAGCCATCAGATAAGCTCTGGAAACACCATATATTTT.

The chain is built from TRBV13 and TRBJ2-7; 7 bases are shared with TRBD1. J lost 4 bases, V lost 0 bases, and 3 bases had no gene match. The CDR3 is made up of 14 amino acids. From germline, CDR1 is PRHDT and CDR2 FYEKMQ (reference sequence). This CDR3 reads CASSLGDRRYEQYF. The DNA for the CDR3 is TGTGCCAGCAGCTTAGGGGACAGGCGGTACGAGCAGTACTTC.

The chain combines TRBV5-1 with TRBJ1-1; unclear D gene. The CDR3 spans 17 residues. Germline V gene data show CDR1 as SGHRS and CDR2 as YFSETQ. Trimming took 0 bases from V and 0 from J, leaving 15 bases between them. CDR3 sequence: CASSLGSRTTVNTEAFF. The CDR3, as DNA: TGCGCCAGCAGCTTGGGATCCCGCACAACAGTGAACACTGAAGCTTTCTTT.

The chain is built from TRBV5-4 and TRBJ1-1, with TRBD1 matching 9 bases. With 6 bases clipped from V and 2 bases from J, the junction kept 11 bases outside the gene matches. The V gene's germline CDR1 is SGHNT and CDR2 YYREEE (reference sequence). The CDR3 consists of 16 residues. CDR3 nucleotides: TGTGCCAGCATCCCAGATTCGACAGGGGGTAACACTGAAGCTTTCTTT. Amino acid sequence: CASIPDSTGGNTEAFF. The full variable domain, with the rest looked up from reference TRBV5-4 and TRBJ1-1, is ETGVTQSPTHLIKTRGQQVTLRCSSQSGHNTVSWYQQALGQGPQFIFQYYREEENGRGNFPPRFSGLQFPNYSSELNVNALELDDSALYLCASIPDSTGGNTEAFFGQGTRLTVV.

V is TRBV19 and J is TRBJ2-7, with 8 bases matching TRBD1. V gave up 4 bases and J gave up 3 bases; unmatched junction bases: 2. CDR1 and CDR2 (germline): LNHDA, SQIVND (reference sequence). CDR3 length: 13 residues. CDR3 protein: CASSTGGGYEQYF. Here the CDR3 DNA reads TGTGCCAGTAGTACAGGGGGCGGCTACGAGCAGTACTTC.

This rearrangement joins TRBV9 to TRBJ2-6; tentative D call: TRBD2 (5 bases). Per germline, CDR1 SGDLS and CDR2 YYNGEE. The CDR3 extends over 17 amino acids. Trimming removed 3 bases from V and 2 bases from J, with 15 bases in between. CDR3 DNA: TGTGCCAGCAGCGCAGACGGAGGATTTACTGGGGCCAACGTCCTGACTTTC. It translates to CASSADGGFTGANVLTF.

The chain couples TRBV7-8 to TRBJ2-7; unclear D gene. Germline V gives CDR1 SGHVS, CDR2 FQNEAQ. This CDR3 is built from 13 residues. Trimming removed 1 base from V and 6 bases from J, with 10 bases in between. CDR3 residues: CASSLEPRREQYF. CDR3 DNA: TGTGCCAGCAGCTTAGAGCCCCGCCGCGAGCAGTACTTC.

Only one count was recorded for this clone. The chain has TRBV28 and TRBJ1-5; TRBD1 agrees at 9 bases. Germline CDR1 MDHEN, CDR2 SYDVKM. V lost 5 bases and J lost 9; bases outside the gene matches: 8. The CDR3 covers 14 residues. For the CDR3, the DNA is TGTGCCAGCAGTCCGGGACAGGGATATCGGCCCCAGCATTTT. It translates to CASSPGQGYRPQHF.

The chain uses TRBV6-1 and TRBJ2-7; 8 bases agree with TRBD2. Trimming removed 4 bases from V and 6 bases from J; junction bases left unmatched: 14. The CDR3 extends over 16 amino acids. Germline V lookup: CDR1 MNHNS, CDR2 SASEGT. The CDR3 bases are TGTGCCAGCAGTGTGCGGGGGGCGGCAAGATCTCGCGAGCAGTACTTC. Its protein is CASSVRGAARSREQYF.

The V and J genes are TRBV6-6 and TRBJ1-1; 8 bases fit TRBD1. J lost 8 bases, V lost 0 bases, and 8 bases had no gene match. The CDR3 totals 15 residues. Looked up from germline, CDR1 is MNHNY and CDR2 is SVGAGI (reference sequence). The CDR3 reads CASSYSSRTGREAFF. The CDR3 DNA reads TGTGCCAGCAGTTACTCTTCCAGGACAGGGCGAGAAGCTTTCTTT.

The V call is TRBV27, the J call TRBJ1-2; a possible D gene is TRBD1 (5 bases). The CDR3 totals 16 residues. V lost 6 bases to trimming and J lost 3 bases, with 20 bases between them. Germline values: CDR1 MNHEY, CDR2 SMNVEV (reference sequence). In DNA, the CDR3 is TGTGCCAGCAGGGGCGTTTTTCTTTCGGGGGACTATGGCTACACCTTC. Translation gives CASRGVFLSGDYGYTF.